This note documents a single T cell receptor beta chain sequence. What antigen it recognizes has not been identified. No base quality information exists; no much larger clone differs at one position. The CDR3 has 20 amino acids, counting the end cysteine and phenylalanine. This entry keeps only the CDR3 DNA: 60 bases, framed from base 1. V and J are trimmed by 0 bases and 1 base, and the gene matches miss 14 bases of the junction. Taken from the germline V gene, the CDR1 and CDR2 loops are MGHRA and YSYEKL. To prepare the library, PCR was applied. Sequencing used an Illumina HiSeq 2500. To reduce PCR and sequencing biases, unique molecular identifiers were built into the TCR beta cDNA libraries. About 500,000 cDNA molecules were obtained for every 1 to 10 million input T cells, so each molecule roughly corresponded to one T cell. The same protocol used for the earlier healthy control dataset was applied to prepare and sequence the patient libraries. Samples belonging to the same batch were prepared together, multiplexed and sequenced on a shared HiSeq lane. On the study's bioinformatics: Raw barcoded reads were processed with MIGEC, and single-read molecular identifier groups were discarded before consensus assembly and CDR3 extraction. Clonotype tables were post-analysed with VDJtools, and diversity was normalized by down-sampling all datasets to the smallest sample size. To correct batch-related cross-sample contamination, repertoire overlap clustering matched CDR3 amino acid sequences but not nucleotide sequences. Clones were called with MiXCR by TCRdb after fastp trimmed the public reads at Q25, and only in-frame beta chains were retained. Each entry merges the rows of one CDR3 protein and shows their most common DNA and genes. The V and J calls, along with clone size, are taken from TCRdb and not from the paper's own processing. This sample is represented by fewer than 850,000 distinct CDR3 sequences; approximately 44% of them were singletons. Roughly 4.9% of the sample belongs to the ten largest clones.

The sample is drawn from a study of post-analysis software for immune sequencing data (dated by TCRdb to the mid-2010s). In the study overall: The recorded disease courses included relapsing-remitting, secondary progressive and progressive-relapsing multiple sclerosis, and some patients had no subtype annotation. The patient repertoires were compared against about 10 previously published healthy control repertoires obtained from donors aged roughly 6 to 26 years. A subset of samples was prepared in parallel using single-end sample barcoding, then pooled and co-amplified after Illumina adapter ligation.

To demonstrate the VDJtools post-analysis software, the study profiled TCR beta repertoires from the peripheral blood of under 15 young patients with multiple sclerosis. The patients with multiple sclerosis were children and adolescents between about 6 and 15 years of age. The paper as a whole reports these results and caveats: Direct clustering with F measure revealed strong co-clustering of samples prepared in the same batch, which led to a batch-effect correction. The multiple sclerosis patient group was slightly younger than the control group. Significantly lower normalized Chao1 diversity was found in multiple sclerosis patients than in controls, suggesting substantial peripheral T-cell clonal expansion. About five TRBV segments, including TRBV5-6, TRBV5-1 and TRBV20-1, were significantly more frequent in patients than controls.

The TCR originated in a girl aged 5-17 years with multiple sclerosis. The V and J genes are TRBV4-1 and TRBJ2-3; 9 central nucleotides agree with TRBD2. Sequences were obtained from blood. The CDR3 sequence is CASSQDGLAGNIRGTDTQYF. In nucleotide form, the sequence is TGCGCCAGCAGCCAAGATGGGCTAGCGGGAAACATCCGAGGCACAGATACGCAGTATTTT.